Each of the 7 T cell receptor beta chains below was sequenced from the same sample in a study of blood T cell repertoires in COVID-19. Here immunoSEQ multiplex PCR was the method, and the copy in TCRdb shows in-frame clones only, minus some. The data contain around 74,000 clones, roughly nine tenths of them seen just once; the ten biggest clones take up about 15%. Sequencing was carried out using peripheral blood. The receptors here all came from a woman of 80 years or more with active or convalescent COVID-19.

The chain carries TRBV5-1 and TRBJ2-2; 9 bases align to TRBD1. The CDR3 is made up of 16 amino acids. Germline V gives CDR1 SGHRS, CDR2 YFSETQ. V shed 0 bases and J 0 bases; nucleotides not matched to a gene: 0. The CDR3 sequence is CASSLGDRANTGELFF. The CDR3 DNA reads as TGCGCCAGCAGCTTGGGGGACAGGGCGAACACCGGGGAGCTGTTTTTT.

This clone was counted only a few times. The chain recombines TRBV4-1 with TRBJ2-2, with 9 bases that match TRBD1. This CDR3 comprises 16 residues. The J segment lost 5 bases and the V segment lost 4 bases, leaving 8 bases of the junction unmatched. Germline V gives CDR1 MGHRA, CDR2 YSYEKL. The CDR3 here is CASSPFGTGRTGELFF. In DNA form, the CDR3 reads TGCGCCAGCAGCCCCTTCGGGACAGGGCGGACCGGGGAGCTGTTTTTT.

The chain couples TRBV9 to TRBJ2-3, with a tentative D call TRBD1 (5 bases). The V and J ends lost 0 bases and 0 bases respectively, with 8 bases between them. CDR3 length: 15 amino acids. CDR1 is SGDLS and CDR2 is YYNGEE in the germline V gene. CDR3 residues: CASSVAGPSTDTQYF. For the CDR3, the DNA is TGTGCCAGCAGCGTAGCAGGGCCTAGCACAGATACGCAGTATTTT.

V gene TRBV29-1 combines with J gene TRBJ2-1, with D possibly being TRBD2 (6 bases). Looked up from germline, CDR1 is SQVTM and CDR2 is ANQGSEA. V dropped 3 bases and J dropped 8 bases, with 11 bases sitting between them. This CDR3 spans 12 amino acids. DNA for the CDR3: TGCAGCGTTGAGGCTAGCGTCGATGAGCAGTTCTTC. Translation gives CSVEASVDEQFF.

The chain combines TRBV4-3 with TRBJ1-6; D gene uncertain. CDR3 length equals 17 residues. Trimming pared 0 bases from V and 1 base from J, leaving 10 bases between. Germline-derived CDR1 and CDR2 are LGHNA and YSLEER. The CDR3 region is CASSQEDTVSYNSPLHF. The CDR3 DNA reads TGCGCCAGCAGCCAAGAAGACACCGTATCCTATAATTCACCCCTCCACTTT.

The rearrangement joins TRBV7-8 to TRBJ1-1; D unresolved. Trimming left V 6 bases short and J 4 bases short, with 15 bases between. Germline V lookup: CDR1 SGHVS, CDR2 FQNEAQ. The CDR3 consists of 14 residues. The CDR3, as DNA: TGTGCCAGCAGGGAGGTCAAAACGGCCACTGAAGCTTTCTTT. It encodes CASREVKTATEAFF. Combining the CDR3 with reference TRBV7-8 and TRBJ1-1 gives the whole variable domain GAGVSQSPRYKVAKRGQDVALRCDPISGHVSLFWYQQALGQGPEFLTYFQNEAQLDKSGLPSDRFFAERPEGSVSTLKIQRTQQEDSAVYLCASREVKTATEAFFGQGTRLTVV.

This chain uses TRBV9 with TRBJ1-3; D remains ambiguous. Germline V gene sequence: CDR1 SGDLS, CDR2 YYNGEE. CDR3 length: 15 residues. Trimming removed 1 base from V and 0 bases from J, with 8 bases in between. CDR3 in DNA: TGTGCCAGCAGCGTATACGGAGCCTCTGGAAACACCATATATTTT. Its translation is CASSVYGASGNTIYF.